These 17 T cell receptor beta chains originate from one sample sequenced in a study of cytomegalovirus exposure and HLA in healthy donors. The PCR was carried out with 60 Vbeta primers and 13 Jbeta primers. Assay used: immunoSEQ multiplex PCR; TCRdb lists only in-frame clones, some missing. The sample includes a few hundred thousand clones, 92% of them seen just once. Sequencing used PBMCs. Receptors were obtained from a girl under 10 years old in good health and CMV-seronegative.

This clone was detected only a few times. V usage is TRBV6-1 and J usage is TRBJ2-1; 8 nucleotides agree with TRBD2. This CDR3 contains 15 residues. CDR1 and CDR2 from the germline V gene are MNHNS and SASEGT. J lost 0 bases, V lost 6 bases, and 4 bases had no gene match. CDR3 nucleotides: TGTGCCAGCAGCTTAGCGGGAAACTCCTACAATGAGCAGTTCTTC. It specifies CASSLAGNSYNEQFF.

V gene TRBV30 combines with J gene TRBJ1-4; D gene ambiguous. Trimming removed 1 base from V and 6 bases from J, with 12 bases in between. The CDR3 contains 14 residues. CDR1 GTSNPN and CDR2 SVGIG come from the germline V gene (reference sequence). For the CDR3, the DNA is TGTGCCTGGAGTGACCGGACTACCCATGAAAAACTGTTTTTT. Protein: CAWSDRTTHEKLFF.

The V gene is TRBV9, the J gene TRBJ1-1; maybe TRBD1 (6 bases). Germline values: CDR1 SGDLS, CDR2 YYNGEE. V dropped 0 bases and J dropped 3 bases, with 12 bases sitting between them. The CDR3 sequence is 15 residues long. The CDR3 region has the DNA TGTGCCAGCAGCGTAGGCCGGGGGGCGGACACTGAAGCTTTCTTT. Its translation is CASSVGRGADTEAFF.

This sequence joins TRBV6-5 and TRBJ2-1, with 9 bases matching TRBD1. Germline V gene sequence: CDR1 MNHEY, CDR2 SVGAGI. This CDR3 region has 16 residues. The V segment lost 2 bases and the J segment 9 bases; nucleotides outside the gene matches: 11. This CDR3 is CASSYLPGTGSSEQFF. In DNA, the CDR3 is TGTGCCAGCAGTTACCTACCCGGGACAGGGAGTAGTGAGCAGTTCTTC.

J is TRBJ1-6 and V is TRBV6-6, with D unresolved. Trimming took 0 bases from V and 10 from J, leaving 13 bases between them. There are 15 residues in the CDR3. Germline V gene data show CDR1 as MNHNY and CDR2 as SVGAGI (reference sequence). Here the CDR3 reads CASSYSPRLSSPLHF. CDR3 DNA: TGTGCCAGCAGTTACTCCCCCAGATTATCCTCACCCCTCCACTTT.

V is TRBV5-8 and J is TRBJ1-2; 8 bases fit TRBD1. With 4 bases clipped from V and 4 bases from J, the junction kept 9 bases outside the gene matches. The germline CDR1 and CDR2 sequences are SGHTS and YDEGEE. The CDR3 contains 15 residues. The CDR3 nucleotides are TGTGCCAGCAGCAAGCAGGGGGCCGCAAGCTATGGCTACACCTTC. It specifies CASSKQGAASYGYTF.

This clone was observed a single time. This chain links TRBV27 with TRBJ2-7, with TRBD2 as a possible D gene (6 bases). This CDR3 region has 15 residues. Germline CDR1 MNHEY, CDR2 SMNVEV (reference sequence). V lost 3 bases to trimming and J lost 6 bases, with 18 bases between them. The CDR3 loop reads CASSLVQDGSREQYF. As DNA, the CDR3 is TGTGCCAGCAGTTTGGTTCAAGACGGGAGTCGCGAGCAGTACTTC.

The sample holds a few counts of this clone. J is TRBJ1-1 and V is TRBV19; TRBD1 matches 9 bases. The CDR3 extends over 15 amino acids. Germline V gene data show CDR1 as LNHDA and CDR2 as SQIVND (reference sequence). The V and J ends lost 5 bases and 1 base, in that order; junction bases with no gene match: 5. The CDR3 nucleotides read TGTGCCAGTAGTTTCGGGACAGGGCCGAACACTGAAGCTTTCTTT. Translated, it gives CASSFGTGPNTEAFF. The whole variable domain, remainder taken from reference TRBV19 and TRBJ1-1, is DGGITQSPKYLFRKEGQNVTLSCEQNLNHDAMYWYRQDPGQGLRLIYYSQIVNDFQKGDIAEGYSVSREKKESFPLTVTSAQKNPTAFYLCASSFGTGPNTEAFFGQGTRLTVV.

The chain joins TRBV10-1 to TRBJ2-5; the D gene is possibly TRBD2 (5 bases). Per germline, CDR1 WNHNN and CDR2 SYGVQD (reference sequence). The CDR3 has 14 amino acids. The V end was cut by 3 bases, the J end by 5 bases, with 13 bases between. CDR3 sequence (DNA): TGCGCCAGCAGTGAACCCGGGCGAGGGGAGACCCAGTACTTC. This translates into CASSEPGRGETQYF.

The chain joins TRBV6-1 to TRBJ2-1; D remains ambiguous. The V gene's germline CDR1 is MNHNS and CDR2 SASEGT. The germline V and J ends were trimmed by 5 bases and 0 bases, with 11 bases remaining between them. CDR3 length equals 15 residues. The CDR3 nucleotides are TGTGCCAGCAGTTCGATTACAAGCTCCTACAATGAGCAGTTCTTC. It codes for CASSSITSSYNEQFF.

The V call is TRBV12-5, the J call TRBJ1-1; D gene uncertain. Trimming stripped 3 bases from V and 4 bases from J, with 6 bases between. Germline V CDR1 and CDR2: LGHNT, FRNRAP. This CDR3 has 12 amino acids. The CDR3 protein is CASGFGSTEAFF. The CDR3 DNA follows: TGTGCTAGTGGTTTTGGCAGCACTGAAGCTTTCTTT.

This clone occurred once. The chain joins TRBV5-4 to TRBJ2-5, with a weak D call TRBD2 (5 bases). The CDR3 spans 14 residues. CDR1 is SGHNT and CDR2 is YYREEE in the germline V gene (reference sequence). Trimming removed 5 bases at V and 3 bases at J, with 14 bases between. CDR3 bases: TGTGCCAGCAGTCCCGAGCGGAAAAAAGAGACCCAGTACTTC. Protein: CASSPERKKETQYF.

This clone appeared once. The chain recombines TRBV27 with TRBJ2-5; tentatively, D is TRBD2 (7 bases). Trimming stripped 5 bases from V and 3 bases from J, with 13 bases between. Germline CDR1 MNHEY, CDR2 SMNVEV (reference sequence). This CDR3 spans 14 amino acids. The CDR3 loop is CASSRGGVEETQYF. The CDR3 coding sequence is TGTGCCAGCAGTCGCGGGGGCGTAGAAGAGACCCAGTACTTC.

The chain recombines TRBV2 with TRBJ2-1, with 8 bases fitting TRBD1. The V gene end was trimmed by 8 bases and the J gene end by 4 bases; junction bases not matched to a gene: 10. The CDR3 is made up of 15 amino acids. The germline CDR1 and CDR2 sequences are SNHLY and FYNNEI. Here the CDR3 reads CASGDRFLLYNEQFF. The CDR3 DNA reads TGTGCCAGCGGGGACAGGTTCCTCCTTTACAATGAGCAGTTCTTC.

The rearrangement links TRBV15 to TRBJ2-6; 8 nucleotides align to TRBD1. Germline CDR1 reads LNHNV; CDR2 reads YYDKDF (reference sequence). Trimming removed 5 bases from V and 1 base from J; junction bases left unmatched: 10. This CDR3 spans 18 amino acids. Here the CDR3 reads CATSLGGQANSGANVLTF. The DNA for the CDR3 is TGTGCCACCAGCTTAGGGGGACAGGCAAATTCTGGGGCCAACGTCCTGACTTTC.

The V and J genes are TRBV6-6 and TRBJ2-5; the match to TRBD1 covers 7 bases. V shed 2 bases and J 7 bases; nucleotides not matched to a gene: 7. Germline V lookup: CDR1 MNHNY, CDR2 SVGAGI (reference sequence). The CDR3 runs to 14 residues. The CDR3 region is CASSYPGTARTQYF. The CDR3 DNA is TGTGCCAGCAGTTACCCGGGGACAGCCAGGACCCAGTACTTC.

V gene TRBV5-1 combines with J gene TRBJ2-7; 11 bases are shared with TRBD2. The trim removed 3 bases at V and 3 bases at J, leaving 11 bases unmatched. The V gene's germline CDR1 is SGHRS and CDR2 YFSETQ. There are 17 residues in the CDR3. This CDR3 reads CASSSQPTSGGRYEQYF. The CDR3 DNA reads TGCGCCAGCAGCTCCCAACCTACTAGCGGGGGACGCTACGAGCAGTACTTC.